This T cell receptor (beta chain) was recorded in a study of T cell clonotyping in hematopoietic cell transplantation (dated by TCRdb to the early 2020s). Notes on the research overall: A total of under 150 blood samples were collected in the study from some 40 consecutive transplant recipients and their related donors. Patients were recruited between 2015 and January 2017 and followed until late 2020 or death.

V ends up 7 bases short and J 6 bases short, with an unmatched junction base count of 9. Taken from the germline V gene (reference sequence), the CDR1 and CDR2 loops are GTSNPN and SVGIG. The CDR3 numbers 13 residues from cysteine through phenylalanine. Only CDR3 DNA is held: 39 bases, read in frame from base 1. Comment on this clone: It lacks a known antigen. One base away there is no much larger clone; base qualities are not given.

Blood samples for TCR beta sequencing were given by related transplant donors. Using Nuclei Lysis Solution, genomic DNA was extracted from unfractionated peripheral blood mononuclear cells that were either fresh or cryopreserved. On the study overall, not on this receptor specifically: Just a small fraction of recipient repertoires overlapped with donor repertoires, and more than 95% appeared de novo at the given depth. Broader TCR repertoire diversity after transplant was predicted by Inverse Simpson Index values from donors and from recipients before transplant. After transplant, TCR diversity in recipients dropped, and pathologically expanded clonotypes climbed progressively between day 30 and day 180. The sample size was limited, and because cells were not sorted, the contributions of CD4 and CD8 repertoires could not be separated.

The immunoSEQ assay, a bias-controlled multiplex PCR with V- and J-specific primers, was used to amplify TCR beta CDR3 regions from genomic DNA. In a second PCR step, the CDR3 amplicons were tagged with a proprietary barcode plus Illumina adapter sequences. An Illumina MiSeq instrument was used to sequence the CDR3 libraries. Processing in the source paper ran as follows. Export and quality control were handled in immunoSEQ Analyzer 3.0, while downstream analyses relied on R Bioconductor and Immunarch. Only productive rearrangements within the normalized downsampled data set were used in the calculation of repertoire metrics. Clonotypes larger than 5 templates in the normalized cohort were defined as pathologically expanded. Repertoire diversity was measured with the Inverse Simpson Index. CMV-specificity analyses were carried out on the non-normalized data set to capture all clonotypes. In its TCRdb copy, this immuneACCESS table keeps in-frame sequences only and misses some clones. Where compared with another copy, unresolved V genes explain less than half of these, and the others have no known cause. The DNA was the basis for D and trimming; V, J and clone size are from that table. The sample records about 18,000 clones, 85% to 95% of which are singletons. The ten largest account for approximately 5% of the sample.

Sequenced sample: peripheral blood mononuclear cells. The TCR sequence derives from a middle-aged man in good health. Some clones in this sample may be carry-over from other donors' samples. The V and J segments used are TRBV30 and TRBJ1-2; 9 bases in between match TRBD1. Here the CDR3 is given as CALTGGGLNGYTF. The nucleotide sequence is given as TGTGCCTTGACAGGGGGGGGTCTTAATGGCTACACCTTC.